One and the same sample provided the 25 T cell receptor beta chains below, sequenced in a study of brain T cells in children with intractable seizures. Noted time point: blood from clinic visit 5 months post-surgery; TSC patient then seizure free. The protocol was immunoSEQ multiplex PCR, while the TCRdb copy is restricted to in-frame clones and leaves out a portion. Of 340,000 or so clones in the sample, 93% were seen once. The sample consisted of peripheral blood, taken about 5 months after surgery. Every receptor here comes from a boy less than two years old with tuberous sclerosis and intractable seizures.

The chain uses TRBV18 and TRBJ1-4; D is possibly TRBD1 (5 bases). V was pared by 4 bases and J by 5 bases, with 8 bases between. CDR1 and CDR2 from the germline V gene are KGHSH and LQKENI. This CDR3 has 13 amino acids. The CDR3 DNA reads as TGTGCCAGCTCACGGGGGTTAAATGAAAAACTGTTTTTT. It codes for CASSRGLNEKLFF. The variable domain in full, completed from reference TRBV18 and TRBJ1-4, reads NAGVMQNPRHLVRRRGQEARLRCSPMKGHSHVYWYRQLPEEGLKFMVYLQKENIIDESGMPKERFSAEFPKEGPSILRIQQVVRGDSAAYFCASSRGLNEKLFFGSGTQLSVL.

This chain uses TRBV11-2 with TRBJ2-2, with D perhaps assigned TRBD1 or TRBD2 (5 bases each). CDR1 SGHAT and CDR2 FQNNGV come from the germline V gene. Trimming removed 5 bases at V and 6 bases at J, with 13 bases between. This CDR3 spans 14 amino acids. The CDR3 here is CASSAVRGAGELFF. The CDR3 region has the DNA TGTGCCAGCAGCGCCGTCCGAGGGGCCGGGGAGCTGTTTTTT. The variable domain in full, with the rest retrieved from reference TRBV11-2 and TRBJ2-2, is EAGVAQSPRYKIIEKRQSVAFWCNPISGHATLYWYQQILGQGPKLLIQFQNNGVVDDSQLPKDRFSAERLKGVDSTLKIQPAKLEDSAVYLCASSAVRGAGELFFGEGSRLTVL.

The chain links TRBV9 to TRBJ2-1, with D uncertain. The length of the CDR3 is 12 residues. The V gene lost 0 bases and the J gene lost 9 bases, with 7 bases spanning the gap. Germline V CDR1 and CDR2: SGDLS, YYNGEE. Written as DNA, the CDR3 is TGTGCCAGCAGCGTAGTGGGCGGTGAGCAGTTCTTC. It yields the protein CASSVVGGEQFF.

The chain carries TRBV24-1 and TRBJ2-7; 8 nucleotides align to TRBD1. J lost 4 bases, V lost 4 bases, and 8 bases had no gene match. The CDR3 runs 15 residues. CDR1 is KGHDR, CDR2 SFDVKD, per germline. CDR3 region: CATSDPGTGSYEQYF. CDR3 coding DNA: TGTGCCACCAGTGACCCCGGGACAGGCTCATACGAGCAGTACTTC.

In nucleotides, the CDR3 is TGTGCCAGCAGTTTATCTCCCTCTAGCGGTCGAGGTGATGAGCAGTTCTTC. This codes for CASSLSPSSGRGDEQFF. The gene calls are TRBV27 and TRBJ2-1; 7 bases match TRBD2. Germline V CDR1 and CDR2: MNHEY, SMNVEV (reference sequence). With 0 bases clipped from V and 8 bases from J, the junction kept 13 bases outside the gene matches. The CDR3 is made up of 17 amino acids.

As for this clone: This sample includes further DNA sequences coding for the same CDR3. The chain has TRBV30 and TRBJ1-2, with D maybe TRBD1 (5 bases). CDR1 is GTSNPN, CDR2 SVGIG, per germline (reference sequence). V was pared by 1 base and J by 8 bases, with 8 bases between. CDR3 length: 11 residues. The CDR3 is CAWSAGGGYTF. The DNA for the CDR3 is TGTGCCTGGAGTGCCGGGGGGGGCTACACCTTC.

The chain is built from TRBV6-6 and TRBJ2-2; unclear D gene. CDR1 MNHNY and CDR2 SVGAGI come from the germline V gene (reference sequence). Deletions cut 3 bases from V and 5 bases from J, with 7 bases between. The CDR3 is made up of 13 amino acids. In nucleotides, the CDR3 is TGTGCCAGCAGTTATTTTGGGACCGGGGAGCTGTTTTTT. The encoded protein is CASSYFGTGELFF.

The chain couples TRBV11-3 to TRBJ2-2, with 7 bases lining up with TRBD2. The CDR3 extends over 15 amino acids. The ends lost 5 bases at V and 1 base at J; junction bases unmatched: 4. Germline CDR1 is SGHNT and CDR2 is YENEEA. The CDR3 sequence: CASSPGRENTGELFF. The CDR3 bases are TGTGCCAGCAGCCCGGGGAGGGAGAACACCGGGGAGCTGTTTTTT.

The chain carries TRBV5-6 and TRBJ2-7, with 10 positions matching TRBD2. CDR1 SGHDT and CDR2 YYEEEE come from the germline V gene. This CDR3 is built from 13 residues. J was trimmed by 5 bases and V by 6 bases; bases with no gene match: 5. CDR3 coding DNA: TGTGCCAGCAACGGACTAGCGGAGGACGAGCAGTACTTC. This gives the protein CASNGLAEDEQYF.

The chain combines TRBV6-6 with TRBJ2-1; D is tentatively TRBD1 or TRBD2 (6 bases each). Germline CDR1 MNHNY, CDR2 SVGAGI (reference sequence). With 4 bases removed from V and 4 bases from J, the gap between germline ends came to 11 bases. CDR3 size: 14 residues. The CDR3: CASSSGGGYNEQFF. The CDR3 DNA is TGTGCCAGCAGTTCCGGGGGCGGGTACAATGAGCAGTTCTTC.

The V call is TRBV4-1, the J call TRBJ2-7; 11 bases match TRBD2. In germline, CDR1 is MGHRA, CDR2 YSYEKL. The CDR3 spans 19 residues. With V trimmed by 4 bases and J by 3 bases, 17 bases remained unmatched. The CDR3 reads CASSRNPLAGGKGDYEQYF. In DNA, the CDR3 is TGCGCCAGCAGCCGAAACCCCCTAGCGGGAGGCAAAGGTGACTACGAGCAGTACTTC.

The chain uses TRBV27 and TRBJ2-7; TRBD2 matches 8 bases. After removal of 6 bases from V and 5 bases from J, the junction contained 9 bases not matched to a gene. CDR3 size: 14 residues. Germline CDR1 is MNHEY and CDR2 is SMNVEV (reference sequence). CDR3 DNA sequence: TGTGCCAGCAGAAAGCGGGGGCTAGGCAACGAGCAGTACTTC. Amino acids: CASRKRGLGNEQYF.

The chain combines TRBV5-6 with TRBJ1-1; a weak D match, TRBD1 (5 bases). The CDR3 consists of 18 residues. V was cut by 0 bases and J by 0 bases, with 18 bases left in between. Germline V gene lookup returns CDR1 SGHDT and CDR2 YYEEEE. The CDR3 nucleotides read TGTGCCAGCAGCTTGGCCATTATAGAGAGGGGCCTGAACACTGAAGCTTTCTTT. This codes for CASSLAIIERGLNTEAFF.

The chain employs TRBV4-1 and TRBJ2-3, with 7 positions matching TRBD1. Germline lookup yields CDR1 MGHRA and CDR2 YSYEKL. V was pared by 1 base and J by 2 bases, with 6 bases of the junction left unmatched. The CDR3 is 16 residues long. For the CDR3, the DNA is TGCGCCAGCAGCCAAGGAGCCGGGACAGCCACAGATACGCAGTATTTT. This encodes CASSQGAGTATDTQYF.

The chain is built from TRBV6-5 and TRBJ2-7; tentatively, D is TRBD1 (6 bases). CDR1 is MNHEY and CDR2 is SVGAGI in the germline V gene. Trimming removed 10 bases from V and 3 bases from J, with 16 bases in between. This CDR3 spans 13 amino acids. CDR3 protein: CATESGTYYEQYF. In DNA form, the CDR3 reads TGTGCCACCGAGAGTGGGACATACTACGAGCAGTACTTC.

This rearrangement joins TRBV28 to TRBJ2-7, with TRBD2 matching 9 bases. Trimming removed 2 bases from V and 0 bases from J; junction bases left unmatched: 14. The V gene's germline CDR1 is MDHEN and CDR2 SYDVKM. The CDR3 totals 19 residues. The CDR3 spells CASSLPGLSGRPHSYEQYF. As DNA, the CDR3 is TGTGCCAGCAGTTTACCCGGGTTGAGCGGGAGGCCGCACTCCTACGAGCAGTACTTC.

The chain joins TRBV12-3 or TRBV12-4 to TRBJ2-7, with unresolved D. The CDR3 length is 13 residues. V gave up 2 bases and J gave up 1 base, with 6 bases separating them. The chain's CDR3 is CASSLTASYEQYF. The CDR3 region has the DNA TGTGCCAGCAGTTTAACAGCTTCCTACGAGCAGTACTTC.

V and J are TRBV18 and TRBJ1-3; D is unresolved. This CDR3 spans 20 amino acids. Germline V gives CDR1 KGHSH, CDR2 LQKENI. V lost 4 bases, J lost 0 bases, and 25 bases lay in between. The DNA of the CDR3 is TGTGCCAGCTCACTGTATACTACGACGGAAACACTCGACTCTGGAAACACCATATATTTT. It specifies CASSLYTTTETLDSGNTIYF.

This chain connects TRBV19 to TRBJ1-3, with 7 nucleotides matching TRBD1. Germline V gives CDR1 LNHDA, CDR2 SQIVND (reference sequence). The ends lost 11 bases at V and 0 bases at J; junction bases unmatched: 22. This CDR3 has 19 amino acids. DNA for the CDR3: TGTGCCGACACCCCCAGGGGCTCAGGACAGGCCAACTCTGGAAACACCATATATTTT. Translated: CADTPRGSGQANSGNTIYF.

This rearrangement joins TRBV28 to TRBJ1-2, with D perhaps matching TRBD1 (5 bases). The length of the CDR3 is 13 residues. V was trimmed by 2 bases and J by 6 bases, leaving 10 bases between them. Germline V gene sequence: CDR1 MDHEN, CDR2 SYDVKM. The CDR3 nucleotides read TGTGCCAGCAGTTTAAGACAGAAACATGGCTACACCTTC. Amino acid sequence: CASSLRQKHGYTF.

V usage is TRBV7-2 and J usage is TRBJ2-3; no firm D call. Germline V gene lookup returns CDR1 SGHTA and CDR2 FQGNSA. V was clipped by 6 bases and J by 4 bases, with 8 bases between them. CDR3 length: 12 residues. This CDR3 is CASSHAPDTQYF. In nucleotides, the CDR3 is TGTGCCAGCAGTCATGCGCCAGATACGCAGTATTTT.

The chain has TRBV5-1 and TRBJ1-6; D gene uncertain. The V end was cut by 1 base, the J end by 5 bases, with 7 bases between. The germline gives CDR1 SGHRS, CDR2 YFSETQ. The CDR3 is 14 amino acids. This CDR3 reads CASSLNRDNSPLHF. Here the CDR3 DNA reads TGCGCCAGCAGCTTGAACAGAGATAATTCACCCCTCCACTTT.

This clone has more than one count but fewer than ten. The CDR3 DNA is TGTGCCAGTAGTGCCCGGACAGTTTCCTACGAGCAGTACTTC. Protein: CASSARTVSYEQYF. The chain uses TRBV19 and TRBJ2-7; D may be TRBD1 (6 bases). The V and J ends lost 5 bases and 1 base respectively, with 12 bases between them. The germline CDR1 and CDR2 sequences are LNHDA and SQIVND (reference sequence). This CDR3 is 14 amino acids long.

This rearrangement joins TRBV3-1 (or the pseudogene TRBV3-2) to TRBJ1-3; 8 positions agree with TRBD1. This CDR3 region has 17 residues. V dropped 3 bases and J dropped 0; count of bases not matched to a gene: 7. The germline V gene encodes CDR1 LGHDT and CDR2 YNNKEL (reference sequence). The CDR3 region has the DNA TGTGCCAGCAGCCAGGAGACAGGGGCTTCCTCTGGAAACACCATATATTTT. Amino acid sequence: CASSQETGASSGNTIYF.

The genes are TRBV10-3 and TRBJ2-5; TRBD2 is a possible D gene (6 bases). Germline CDR1 reads ENHRY; CDR2 reads SYGVKD. This CDR3 region has 13 residues. The ends were cut back, 3 bases at V and 3 bases at J, with 8 bases in the middle. CDR3 protein: CAISDIAEETQYF. The CDR3 nucleotides are TGTGCCATCAGTGACATAGCGGAAGAGACCCAGTACTTC.